The next 15 T cell receptor beta chains were all read from a single sample in a study of blood T cell repertoires in COVID-19. Only in-frame clones appear in the TCRdb table, and some are missing; sequencing was by immunoSEQ multiplex PCR. The sample carries about 210,000 clones, about 85% recorded once. Sample: PBMCs or T cells enriched from blood (not recorded which). The receptors here all came from a woman in her thirties or forties in a cohort exposed to, infected with or recovered from COVID-19 (not recorded which).

V gene TRBV7-2 combines with J gene TRBJ1-2; 8 bases are a match to TRBD1. This CDR3 has 15 residues. With V trimmed by 1 base and J by 7 bases, 8 bases remained unmatched. Germline-derived CDR1 and CDR2 are SGHTA and FQGNSA. The CDR3 DNA reads TGTGCCAGCAGCTTAGTGACAGGGGAAAGAGGTGGCTACACCTTC. Its translation is CASSLVTGERGGYTF.

The V call is TRBV11-2, the J call TRBJ1-1, with D hard to call. The CDR3 totals 16 residues. Trimming pared 3 bases from V and 6 bases from J, leaving 20 bases between. From germline, CDR1 is SGHAT and CDR2 FQNNGV. Here the CDR3 DNA reads TGTGCCAGCAGCTTTAGGCACACGGGTTCTGAGGCTGAAGCTTTCTTT. Protein sequence: CASSFRHTGSEAEAFF.

The rearrangement uses TRBV3-1 (or the pseudogene TRBV3-2) and TRBJ1-2; TRBD1 agrees at 10 bases. From germline, CDR1 is LGHDT and CDR2 YNNKEL (reference sequence). The CDR3 has 15 residues. The V and J ends lost 2 bases and 3 bases, in that order; junction bases with no gene match: 3. The CDR3 sequence: CASSQPGTGDYGYTF. In DNA form, the CDR3 reads TGTGCCAGCAGCCAACCTGGGACAGGGGACTATGGCTACACCTTC.

The J gene is TRBJ1-5, the V gene TRBV19, with D perhaps matching TRBD1 (6 bases). The ends were cut back, 9 bases at V and 5 bases at J, with 17 bases in the middle. CDR3 length equals 14 residues. Germline V CDR1 and CDR2: LNHDA, SQIVND (reference sequence). Here the CDR3 reads CASSQWGLDQPQHF. The CDR3 DNA follows: TGTGCCAGCTCACAGTGGGGGCTCGATCAGCCCCAGCATTTT.

The V call is TRBV28, the J call TRBJ1-2, with D perhaps TRBD1 (6 bases). CDR1 and CDR2 from the germline V gene are MDHEN and SYDVKM. The V gene lost 8 bases and the J gene lost 1 base, with 17 bases spanning the gap. The CDR3 is made up of 15 amino acids. In DNA, the CDR3 is TGTGCCAGCTATTCTCGACAGGATATTAACTATGGCTACACCTTC. As protein: CASYSRQDINYGYTF.

The count of this clone is one. V gene TRBV2 combines with J gene TRBJ1-1, with a weak D call TRBD1 (6 bases). The CDR3 is made up of 14 amino acids. Trimming cost V 9 bases and J 0 bases, with 14 bases left between them. Germline V lookup: CDR1 SNHLY, CDR2 FYNNEI. The CDR3 DNA follows: TGTGCCAGAGGACAGCCCGATCTGAACACTGAAGCTTTCTTT. It translates to CARGQPDLNTEAFF.

The J gene is TRBJ1-4, the V gene TRBV7-2; the D gene is possibly TRBD1 (5 bases). V was cut by 0 bases and J by 11 bases, with 13 bases left in between. The length of the CDR3 is 14 residues. Germline CDR1 is SGHTA and CDR2 is FQGNSA. CDR3 in DNA: TGTGCCAGCAGCTTAGCCCAACAGACAGCGAAACTGTTTTTT. Residues: CASSLAQQTAKLFF.

J is TRBJ1-1 and V is TRBV6-5; no reliable D call. The germline V and J ends were trimmed by 5 bases and 4 bases, with 11 bases remaining between them. This CDR3 is 13 amino acids long. Germline loops: CDR1 MNHEY, CDR2 SVGAGI. DNA for the CDR3: TGTGCCAGCAGTCGGGGTTTGACCACTGAAGCTTTCTTT. Residues: CASSRGLTTEAFF.

This chain links TRBV25-1 with TRBJ2-7; 9 bases are shared with TRBD2. The CDR3 consists of 13 residues. CDR1 is MGHDK and CDR2 is SYGVNS in the germline V gene. After removal of 6 bases from V and 5 bases from J, the junction contained 5 bases not matched to a gene. As DNA, the CDR3 is TGTGCCAGCAGAGGGACTAGCAAGGACGAGCAGTACTTC. Amino acids: CASRGTSKDEQYF.

The V gene is TRBV7-9, the J gene TRBJ1-6; tentative D call: TRBD1 (6 bases). The CDR3 contains 15 residues. V lost 5 bases and J lost 5, with 13 bases in between. Per germline, CDR1 SEHNR and CDR2 FQNEAQ (reference sequence). The DNA for the CDR3 is TGTGCCAGCAGCCGGCCTAGGGACAATAATTCACCCCTCCACTTT. Translating it yields CASSRPRDNNSPLHF.

The chain carries TRBV11-3 and TRBJ1-1; TRBD1 is a possible D gene (5 bases). The CDR3 spans 14 residues. Trimming shortened V by 0 bases and J by 9 bases, and 14 bases separated the two germline ends. Germline CDR1 is SGHNT and CDR2 is YENEEA. The CDR3: CASSLDLGHKQAFF. The CDR3 DNA reads as TGTGCCAGCAGCTTAGATCTTGGACACAAACAAGCTTTCTTT.

V usage is TRBV5-1 and J usage is TRBJ2-2, with 12 bases identical to TRBD1. The V gene's germline CDR1 is SGHRS and CDR2 YFSETQ. The CDR3 has 19 amino acids. With 5 bases clipped from V and 0 bases from J, the junction kept 11 bases outside the gene matches. The CDR3 DNA reads TGCGCCAGCAGTCAGAAGGGACAGGGGGCCCTCGCGAACACCGGGGAGCTGTTTTTT. Protein: CASSQKGQGALANTGELFF.

The chain joins TRBV30 to TRBJ2-1; D uncertain. Germline CDR1 GTSNPN, CDR2 SVGIG (reference sequence). The CDR3 has 15 amino acids. Trimming left V 3 bases short and J 7 bases short, with 19 bases between. DNA for the CDR3: TGTGCCTGGAGGAACCCCGTGCAGTATTGGAATGAGCAGTTCTTC. Amino acids: CAWRNPVQYWNEQFF.

As concerns this clone: Within the sample, other DNA sequences also encode this same CDR3. The CDR3 loop reads CASSLVRQPQHF. In DNA form, the CDR3 reads TGTGCCAGCAGCTTAGTGCGACAGCCCCAGCATTTT. The chain links TRBV7-2 to TRBJ1-5; no clear D. CDR1 and CDR2 (germline): SGHTA, FQGNSA. The CDR3 consists of 12 residues. Trimming left V 1 base short and J 7 bases short, with 5 bases between.

The genes are TRBV6-5 and TRBJ2-3, with D maybe TRBD2 (6 bases). Trimming cost V 2 bases and J 3 bases, with 12 bases left between them. Germline lookup yields CDR1 MNHEY and CDR2 SVGAGI. The CDR3 has 15 amino acids. The CDR3: CASSYLRGRTDTQYF. CDR3 nucleotide sequence: TGTGCCAGCAGTTACCTCCGGGGGAGAACAGATACGCAGTATTTT.